This T cell receptor (beta chain) was recorded in a study of T-cell memory formation after mild COVID-19. For this clonotype: Its specificity is unknown.

Via MiXCR, TCRdb re-called the 5' RACE reads, giving one row per CDR3 protein. The table lists 450,000 or so distinct CDR3 sequences, roughly 25% of them singletons. General study results and limits: Clones shrinking between day 15 and 85 showed a balanced CD4/CD8 split, and those that grew later tilted toward CD4+.

CDR3 length equals 15 residues. Trimming pared 1 base from V and 2 bases from J, leaving 11 bases between. Germline loops: CDR1 MGHRA, CDR2 YSYEKL. The chain is built from TRBV4-1 and TRBJ2-5, with D unresolved. The clonotype was recovered from an adult woman who had mild COVID-19 (a few samples of this study predate the infection). Cell type and time point are not known. The sample comprised PBMCs or a T cell subset sorted from them (not recorded which). The CDR3 loop is CASSQVGSLQETQYF. The CDR3 region has the DNA TGCGCCAGCAGCCAAGTGGGGTCGTTACAAGAGACCCAGTACTTC.